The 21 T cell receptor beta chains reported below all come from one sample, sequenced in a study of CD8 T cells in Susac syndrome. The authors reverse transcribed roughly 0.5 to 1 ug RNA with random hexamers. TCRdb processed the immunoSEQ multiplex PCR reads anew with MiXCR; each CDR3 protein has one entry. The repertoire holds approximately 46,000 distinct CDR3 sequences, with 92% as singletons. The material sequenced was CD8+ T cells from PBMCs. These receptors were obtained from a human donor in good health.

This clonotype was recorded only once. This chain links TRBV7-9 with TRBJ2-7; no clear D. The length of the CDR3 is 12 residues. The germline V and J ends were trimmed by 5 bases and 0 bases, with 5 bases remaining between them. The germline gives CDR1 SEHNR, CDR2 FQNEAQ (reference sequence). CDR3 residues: CASSGFSYEQYF. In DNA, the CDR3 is TGTGCCAGCAGCGGTTTCTCCTACGAGCAGTACTTC. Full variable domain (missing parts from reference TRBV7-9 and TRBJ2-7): DTGVSQNPRHKITKRGQNVTFRCDPISEHNRLYWYRQTLGQGPEFLTYFQNEAQLEKSRLLSDRFSAERPKGSFSTLEIQRTEQGDSAMYLCASSGFSYEQYFGPGTRLTVT.

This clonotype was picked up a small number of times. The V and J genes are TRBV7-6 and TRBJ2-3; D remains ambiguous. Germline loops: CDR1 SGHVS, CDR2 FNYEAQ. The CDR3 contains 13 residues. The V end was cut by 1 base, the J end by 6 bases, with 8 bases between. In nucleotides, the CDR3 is TGTGCCAGCAGCTTAGTAGGTGTGGATACGCAGTATTTT. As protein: CASSLVGVDTQYF. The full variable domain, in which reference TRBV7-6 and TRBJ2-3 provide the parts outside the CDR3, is GAGVSQSPRYKVTKRGQDVALRCDPISGHVSLYWYRQALGQGPEFLTYFNYEAQQDKSGLPNDRFSAERPEGSISTLTIQRTEQRDSAMYRCASSLVGVDTQYFGPGTRLTVL.

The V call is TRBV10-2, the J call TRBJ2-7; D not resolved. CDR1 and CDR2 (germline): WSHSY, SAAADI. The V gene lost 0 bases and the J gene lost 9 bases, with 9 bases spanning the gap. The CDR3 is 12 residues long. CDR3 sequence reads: CASSESGSGQYF. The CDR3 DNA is TGCGCCAGCAGTGAGTCGGGGTCGGGGCAGTACTTC.

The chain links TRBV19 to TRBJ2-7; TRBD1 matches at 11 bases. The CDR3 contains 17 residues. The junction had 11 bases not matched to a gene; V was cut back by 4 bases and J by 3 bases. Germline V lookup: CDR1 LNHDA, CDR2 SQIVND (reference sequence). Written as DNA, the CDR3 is TGTGCCAGTAGTACCGATAGGACAGGGGGCGACTACTACGAGCAGTACTTC. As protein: CASSTDRTGGDYYEQYF. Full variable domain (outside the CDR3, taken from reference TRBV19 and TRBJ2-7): DGGITQSPKYLFRKEGQNVTLSCEQNLNHDAMYWYRQDPGQGLRLIYYSQIVNDFQKGDIAEGYSVSREKKESFPLTVTSAQKNPTAFYLCASSTDRTGGDYYEQYFGPGTRLTVT.

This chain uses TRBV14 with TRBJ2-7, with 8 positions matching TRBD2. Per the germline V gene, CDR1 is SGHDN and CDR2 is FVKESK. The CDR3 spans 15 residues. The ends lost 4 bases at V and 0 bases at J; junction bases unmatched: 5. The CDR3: CASSLSTSDSYEQYF. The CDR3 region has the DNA TGTGCCAGCAGCCTGTCGACTAGCGACTCCTACGAGCAGTACTTC.

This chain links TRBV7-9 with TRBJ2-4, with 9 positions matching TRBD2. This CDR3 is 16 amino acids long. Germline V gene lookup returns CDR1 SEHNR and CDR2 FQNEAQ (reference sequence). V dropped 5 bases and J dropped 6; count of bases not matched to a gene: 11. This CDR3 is CASSPPPGTSLNIQYF. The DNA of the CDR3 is TGTGCCAGCAGCCCCCCTCCCGGGACTAGCCTAAACATTCAGTACTTC.

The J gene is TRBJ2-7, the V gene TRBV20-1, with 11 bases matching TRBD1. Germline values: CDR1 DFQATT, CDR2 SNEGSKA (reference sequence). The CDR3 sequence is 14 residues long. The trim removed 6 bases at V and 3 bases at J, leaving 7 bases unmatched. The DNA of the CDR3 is TGCAGTGCGGGACAGGGGGTTTCGATCTACGAGCAGTACTTC. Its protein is CSAGQGVSIYEQYF.

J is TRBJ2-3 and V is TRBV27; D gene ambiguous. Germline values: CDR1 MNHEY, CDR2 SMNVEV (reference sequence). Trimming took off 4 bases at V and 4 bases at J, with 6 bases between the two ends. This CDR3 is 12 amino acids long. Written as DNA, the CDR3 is TGTGCCAGCAGTTGGGGTCCAGATACGCAGTATTTT. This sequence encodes CASSWGPDTQYF.

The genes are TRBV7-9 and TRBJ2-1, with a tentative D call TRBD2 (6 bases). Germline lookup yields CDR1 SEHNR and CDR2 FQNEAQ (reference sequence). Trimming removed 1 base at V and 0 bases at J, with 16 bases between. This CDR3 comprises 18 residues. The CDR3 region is CASSLVGGGTSSYNEQFF. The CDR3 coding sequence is TGTGCCAGCAGCTTAGTAGGTGGCGGGACGAGCTCCTACAATGAGCAGTTCTTC.

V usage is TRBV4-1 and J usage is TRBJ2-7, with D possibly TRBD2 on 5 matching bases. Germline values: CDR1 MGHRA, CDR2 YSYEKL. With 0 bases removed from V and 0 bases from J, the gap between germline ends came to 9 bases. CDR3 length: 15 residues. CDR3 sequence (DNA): TGCGCCAGCAGCCAAGATCTAGCCCGCTCCTACGAGCAGTACTTC. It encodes CASSQDLARSYEQYF.

CDR3 coding DNA: TGTGCCTGGAGAGAGTCGGTAATGAGCACAGATACGCAGTATTTT. It encodes CAWRESVMSTDTQYF. V gene TRBV30 combines with J gene TRBJ2-3, with D hard to call. V was shortened by 3 bases and J by 0 bases, with 13 bases between the two germline ends. The CDR3 is made up of 15 amino acids. Per germline, CDR1 GTSNPN and CDR2 SVGIG (reference sequence).

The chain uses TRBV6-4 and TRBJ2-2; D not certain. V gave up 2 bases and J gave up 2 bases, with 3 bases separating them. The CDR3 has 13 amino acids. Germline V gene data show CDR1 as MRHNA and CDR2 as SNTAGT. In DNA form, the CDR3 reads TGTGCCAGCAGTGACATTAACACCGGGGAGCTGTTTTTT. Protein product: CASSDINTGELFF.

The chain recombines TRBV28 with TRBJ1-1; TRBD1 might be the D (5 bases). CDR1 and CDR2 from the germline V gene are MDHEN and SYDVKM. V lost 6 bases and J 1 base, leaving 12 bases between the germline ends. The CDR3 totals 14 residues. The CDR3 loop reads CASSPSDRNTEAFF. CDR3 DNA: TGTGCCAGCAGCCCCTCAGACAGGAACACTGAAGCTTTCTTT.

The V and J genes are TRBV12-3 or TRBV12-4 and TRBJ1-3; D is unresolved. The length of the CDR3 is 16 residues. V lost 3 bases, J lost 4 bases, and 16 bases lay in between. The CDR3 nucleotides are TGTGCCAGCAGTTTTTTCCTATGGACTTACGGAAACACCATATATTTT. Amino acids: CASSFFLWTYGNTIYF.

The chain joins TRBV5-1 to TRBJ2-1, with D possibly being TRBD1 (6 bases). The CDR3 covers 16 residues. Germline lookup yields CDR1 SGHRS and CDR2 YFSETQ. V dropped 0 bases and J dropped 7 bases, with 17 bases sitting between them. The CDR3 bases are TGCGCCAGCAGCTTGGACCTGTCAGGGGAACTTAATGAGCAGTTCTTC. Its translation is CASSLDLSGELNEQFF.

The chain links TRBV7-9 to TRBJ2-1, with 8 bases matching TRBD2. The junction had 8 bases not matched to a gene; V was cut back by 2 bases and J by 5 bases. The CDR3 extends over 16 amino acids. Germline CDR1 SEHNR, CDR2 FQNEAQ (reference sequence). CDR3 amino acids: CASSLLAGGFNNEQFF. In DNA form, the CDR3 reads TGTGCCAGCAGCTTACTCGCGGGGGGATTTAACAATGAGCAGTTCTTC.

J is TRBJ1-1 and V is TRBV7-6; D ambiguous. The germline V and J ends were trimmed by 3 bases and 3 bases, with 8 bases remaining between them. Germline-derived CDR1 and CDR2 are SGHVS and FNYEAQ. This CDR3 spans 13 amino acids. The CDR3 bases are TGTGCCAGCAGCTTCATGGTATACACTGAAGCTTTCTTT. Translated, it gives CASSFMVYTEAFF.

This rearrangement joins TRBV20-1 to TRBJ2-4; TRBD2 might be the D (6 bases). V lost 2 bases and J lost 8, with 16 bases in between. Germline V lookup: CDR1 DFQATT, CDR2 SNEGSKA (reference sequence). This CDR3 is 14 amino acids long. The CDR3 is CSARSGGESDIQYF. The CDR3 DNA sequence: TGCAGTGCTAGATCTGGAGGGGAAAGCGACATTCAGTACTTC.

CDR3 sequence: CASSLAGTGAYGYTF. The CDR3 DNA reads TGTGCCAGCAGCTTAGCCGGGACAGGGGCGTATGGCTACACCTTC. This chain joins TRBV7-9 and TRBJ1-2, with TRBD1 matching over 10 bases. J gave up 5 bases and V 0 bases, and 3 bases lay outside the gene matches. This CDR3 is 15 amino acids long. The germline V gene encodes CDR1 SEHNR and CDR2 FQNEAQ (reference sequence).

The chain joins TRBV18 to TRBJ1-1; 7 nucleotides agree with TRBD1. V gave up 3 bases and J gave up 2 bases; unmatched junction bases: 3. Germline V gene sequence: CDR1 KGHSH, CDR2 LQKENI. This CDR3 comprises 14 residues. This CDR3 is CASSPQGGNTEAFF. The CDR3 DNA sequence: TGTGCCAGCTCACCCCAAGGGGGCAACACTGAAGCTTTCTTT.

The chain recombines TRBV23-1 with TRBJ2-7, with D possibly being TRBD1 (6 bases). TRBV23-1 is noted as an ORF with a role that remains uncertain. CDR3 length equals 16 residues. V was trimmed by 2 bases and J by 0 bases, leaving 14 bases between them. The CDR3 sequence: CASSQQGRSSSYEQYF. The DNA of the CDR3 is TGCGCCAGCAGTCAACAGGGGCGCTCCTCCTCCTACGAGCAGTACTTC.